This TCR beta chain is from a study of blood T cell repertoires in COVID-19. Sequenced by immunoSEQ multiplex PCR; TCRdb stores in-frame clones only, minus some. The sample lists approximately 58,000 clones; 75% to 85% were seen once. The length of the CDR3 is 16 residues. V dropped 0 bases and J dropped 3; count of bases not matched to a gene: 8. Germline V CDR1 and CDR2: SGDLS, YYNGEE. The sample was peripheral blood. The sequence was collected from a man between 60 and 75 years old with COVID-19, enrolled during active disease. The chain employs TRBV9 and TRBJ2-5; 7 bases are a match to TRBD1. Here the CDR3 reads CASSVAGQGDEETQYF. Here the CDR3 DNA reads TGTGCCAGCAGCGTAGCGGGGCAGGGGGACGAAGAGACCCAGTACTTC.